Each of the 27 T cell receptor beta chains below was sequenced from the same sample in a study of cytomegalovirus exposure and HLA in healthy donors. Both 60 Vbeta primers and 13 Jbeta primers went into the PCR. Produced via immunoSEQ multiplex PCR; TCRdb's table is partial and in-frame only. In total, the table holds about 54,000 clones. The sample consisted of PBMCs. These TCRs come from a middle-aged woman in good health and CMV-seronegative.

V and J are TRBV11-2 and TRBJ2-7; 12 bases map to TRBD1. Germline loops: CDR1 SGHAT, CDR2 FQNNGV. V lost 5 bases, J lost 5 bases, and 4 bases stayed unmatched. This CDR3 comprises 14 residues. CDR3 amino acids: CASSPGTGGHEQYF. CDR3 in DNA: TGTGCCAGCAGCCCCGGGACAGGGGGCCACGAGCAGTACTTC.

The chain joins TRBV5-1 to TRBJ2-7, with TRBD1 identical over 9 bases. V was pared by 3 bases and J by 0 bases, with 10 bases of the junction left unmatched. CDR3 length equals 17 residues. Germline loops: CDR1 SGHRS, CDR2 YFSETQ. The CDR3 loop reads CASSWGTGMKSSYEQYF. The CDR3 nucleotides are TGCGCCAGCAGCTGGGGGACAGGGATGAAGTCCTCCTACGAGCAGTACTTC.

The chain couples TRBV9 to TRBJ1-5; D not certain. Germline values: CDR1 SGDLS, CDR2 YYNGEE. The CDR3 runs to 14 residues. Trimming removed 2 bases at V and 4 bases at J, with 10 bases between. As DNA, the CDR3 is TGTGCCAGCAGCGTGAGGGTTACAAATCAGCCCCAGCATTTT. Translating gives CASSVRVTNQPQHF.

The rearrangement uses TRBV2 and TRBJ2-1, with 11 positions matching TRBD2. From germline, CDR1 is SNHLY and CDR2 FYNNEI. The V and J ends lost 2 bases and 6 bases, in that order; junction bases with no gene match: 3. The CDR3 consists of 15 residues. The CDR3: CASSELAGGGNEQFF. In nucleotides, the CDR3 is TGTGCCAGCAGTGAACTAGCGGGGGGCGGCAATGAGCAGTTCTTC.

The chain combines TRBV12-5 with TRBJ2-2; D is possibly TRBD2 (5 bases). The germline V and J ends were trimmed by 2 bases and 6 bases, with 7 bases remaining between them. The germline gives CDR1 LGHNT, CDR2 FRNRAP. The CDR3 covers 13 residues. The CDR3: CASGLNGAGELFF. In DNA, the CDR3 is TGTGCTAGTGGTTTGAACGGGGCCGGGGAGCTGTTTTTT.

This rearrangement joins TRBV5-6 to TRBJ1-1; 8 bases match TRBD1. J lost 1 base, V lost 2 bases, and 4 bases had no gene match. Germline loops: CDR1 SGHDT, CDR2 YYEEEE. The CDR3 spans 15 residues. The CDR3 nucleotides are TGTGCCAGCAGCTTTTTGACAGGGGAGAACACTGAAGCTTTCTTT. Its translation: CASSFLTGENTEAFF.

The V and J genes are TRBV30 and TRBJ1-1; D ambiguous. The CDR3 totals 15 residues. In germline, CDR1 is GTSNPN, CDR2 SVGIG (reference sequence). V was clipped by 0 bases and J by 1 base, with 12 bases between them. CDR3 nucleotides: TGTGCCTGGAGTGTACTTTTTCGGGGGAACACTGAAGCTTTCTTT. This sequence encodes CAWSVLFRGNTEAFF.

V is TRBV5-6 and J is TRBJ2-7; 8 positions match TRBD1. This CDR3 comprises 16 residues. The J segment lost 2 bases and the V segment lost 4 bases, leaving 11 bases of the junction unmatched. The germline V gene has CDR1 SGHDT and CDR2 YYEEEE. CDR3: CASSPGITGGTYEQYF. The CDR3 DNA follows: TGTGCCAGCAGCCCTGGGATCACAGGGGGTACCTACGAGCAGTACTTC.

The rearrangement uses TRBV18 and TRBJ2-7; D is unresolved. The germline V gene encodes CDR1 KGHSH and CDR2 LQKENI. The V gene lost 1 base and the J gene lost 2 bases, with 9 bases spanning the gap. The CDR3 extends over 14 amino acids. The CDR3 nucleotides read TGTGCCAGCTCACCACAGGAGAGCGCCTACGAGCAGTACTTC. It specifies CASSPQESAYEQYF.

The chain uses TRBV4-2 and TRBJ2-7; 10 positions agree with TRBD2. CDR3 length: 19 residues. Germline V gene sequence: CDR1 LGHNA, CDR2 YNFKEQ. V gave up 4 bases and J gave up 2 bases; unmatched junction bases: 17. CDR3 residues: CASSPQLIAGGRPPYEQYF. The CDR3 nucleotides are TGTGCCAGCAGCCCCCAGCTGATAGCGGGGGGTCGACCCCCCTACGAGCAGTACTTC.

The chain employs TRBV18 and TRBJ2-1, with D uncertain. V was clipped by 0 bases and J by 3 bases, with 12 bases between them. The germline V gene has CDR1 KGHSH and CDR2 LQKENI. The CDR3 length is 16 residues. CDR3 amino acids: CASSPPTPPGYNEQFF. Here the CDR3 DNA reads TGTGCCAGCTCACCACCGACACCGCCTGGCTACAATGAGCAGTTCTTC.

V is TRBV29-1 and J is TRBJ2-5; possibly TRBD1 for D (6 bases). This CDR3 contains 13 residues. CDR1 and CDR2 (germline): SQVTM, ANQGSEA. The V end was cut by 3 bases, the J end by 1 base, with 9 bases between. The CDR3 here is CSVELGGQETQYF. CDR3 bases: TGCAGCGTTGAGTTAGGGGGCCAAGAGACCCAGTACTTC.

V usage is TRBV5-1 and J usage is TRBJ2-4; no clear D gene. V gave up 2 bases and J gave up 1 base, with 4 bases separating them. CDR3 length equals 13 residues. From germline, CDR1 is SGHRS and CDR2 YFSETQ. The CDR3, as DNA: TGCGCCAGCAGCTTCGAGGCCAAAAACATTCAGTACTTC. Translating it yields CASSFEAKNIQYF.

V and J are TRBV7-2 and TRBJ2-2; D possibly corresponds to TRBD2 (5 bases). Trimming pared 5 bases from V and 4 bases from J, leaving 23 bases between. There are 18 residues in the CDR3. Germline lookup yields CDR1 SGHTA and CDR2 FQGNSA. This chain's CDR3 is CASSPRSSGIWGTGELFF. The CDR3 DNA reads TGTGCCAGCAGCCCCCGAAGCTCGGGGATTTGGGGCACCGGGGAGCTGTTTTTT.

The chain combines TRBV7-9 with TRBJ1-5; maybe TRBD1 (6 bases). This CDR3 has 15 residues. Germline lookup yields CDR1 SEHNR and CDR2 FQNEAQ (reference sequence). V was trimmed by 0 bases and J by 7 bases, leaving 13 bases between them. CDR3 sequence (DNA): TGTGCCAGCAGCTTAGCGACGGGGGGCGGCCAGCCCCAGCATTTT. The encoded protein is CASSLATGGGQPQHF.

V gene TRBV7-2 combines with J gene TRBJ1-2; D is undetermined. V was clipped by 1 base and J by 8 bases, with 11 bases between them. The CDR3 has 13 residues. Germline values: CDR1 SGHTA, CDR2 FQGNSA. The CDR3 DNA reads TGTGCCAGCAGCTTAGAGGGCCGGAGGGGCTACACCTTC. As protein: CASSLEGRRGYTF.

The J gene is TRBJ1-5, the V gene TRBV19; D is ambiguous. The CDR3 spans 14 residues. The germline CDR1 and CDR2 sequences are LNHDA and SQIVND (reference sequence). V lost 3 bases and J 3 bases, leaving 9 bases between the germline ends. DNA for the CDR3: TGTGCCAGTAGTATCGAGGGTATCAATCAGCCCCAGCATTTT. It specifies CASSIEGINQPQHF.

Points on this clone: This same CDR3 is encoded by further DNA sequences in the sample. The CDR3 is CASRPGQVNNSPLHF. CDR3 in DNA: TGTGCCAGCAGACCCGGACAGGTTAATAATTCACCCCTCCACTTT. This sequence joins TRBV6-5 and TRBJ1-6; 7 bases are a match to TRBD1. Germline lookup yields CDR1 MNHEY and CDR2 SVGAGI. The CDR3 runs 15 residues. V shed 6 bases, J shed 5 bases, and the junction held 7 bases outside the gene matches.

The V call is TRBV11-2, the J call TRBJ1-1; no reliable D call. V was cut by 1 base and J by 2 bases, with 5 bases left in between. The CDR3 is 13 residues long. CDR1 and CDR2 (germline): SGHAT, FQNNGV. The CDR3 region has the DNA TGTGCCAGCAGCTTAGCCGGTAACACTGAAGCTTTCTTT. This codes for CASSLAGNTEAFF.

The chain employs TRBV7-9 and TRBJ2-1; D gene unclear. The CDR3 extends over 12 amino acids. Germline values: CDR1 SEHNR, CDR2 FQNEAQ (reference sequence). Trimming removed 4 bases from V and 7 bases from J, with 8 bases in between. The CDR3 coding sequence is TGTGCCAGCAGCTCGACAAGGAATGAGCAGTTCTTC. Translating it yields CASSSTRNEQFF.

As DNA, the CDR3 is TGTGCCAGCAGCGTAGCTCCTGTCGGCACTGAAGCTTTCTTT. Amino acid sequence: CASSVAPVGTEAFF. The chain is built from TRBV9 and TRBJ1-1; no firm D call. The germline gives CDR1 SGDLS, CDR2 YYNGEE. CDR3 length equals 14 residues. V shed 0 bases and J shed 4 bases, with 10 bases lying between them.

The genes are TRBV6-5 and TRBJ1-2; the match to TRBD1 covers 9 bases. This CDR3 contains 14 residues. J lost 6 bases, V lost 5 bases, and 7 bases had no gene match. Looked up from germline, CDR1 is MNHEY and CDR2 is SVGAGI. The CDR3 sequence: CASSPGTGRNGYTF. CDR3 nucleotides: TGTGCCAGCAGTCCCGGGACAGGGAGGAATGGCTACACCTTC.

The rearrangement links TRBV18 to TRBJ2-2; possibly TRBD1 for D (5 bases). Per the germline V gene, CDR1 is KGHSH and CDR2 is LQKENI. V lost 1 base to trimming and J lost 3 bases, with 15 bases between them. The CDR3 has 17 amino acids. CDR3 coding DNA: TGTGCCAGCTCACCACGTGACGTTGGGGCCGACACCGGGGAGCTGTTTTTT. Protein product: CASSPRDVGADTGELFF. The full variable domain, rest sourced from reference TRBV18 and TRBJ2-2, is NAGVMQNPRHLVRRRGQEARLRCSPMKGHSHVYWYRQLPEEGLKFMVYLQKENIIDESGMPKERFSAEFPKEGPSILRIQQVVRGDSAAYFCASSPRDVGADTGELFFGEGSRLTVL.

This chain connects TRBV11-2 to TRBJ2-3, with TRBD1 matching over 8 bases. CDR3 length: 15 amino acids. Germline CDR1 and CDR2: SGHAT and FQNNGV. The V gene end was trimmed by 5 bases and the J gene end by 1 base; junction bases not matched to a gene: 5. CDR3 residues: CASSAGQGGTDTQYF. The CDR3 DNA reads TGTGCCAGCAGCGCAGGACAGGGTGGCACAGATACGCAGTATTTT.

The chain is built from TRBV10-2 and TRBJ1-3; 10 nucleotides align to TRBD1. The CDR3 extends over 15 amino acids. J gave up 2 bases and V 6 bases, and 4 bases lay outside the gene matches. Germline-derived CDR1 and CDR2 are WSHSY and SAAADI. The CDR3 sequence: CASSDGTGAGNTIYF. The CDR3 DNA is TGCGCCAGCAGCGACGGGACAGGGGCTGGAAACACCATATATTTT.

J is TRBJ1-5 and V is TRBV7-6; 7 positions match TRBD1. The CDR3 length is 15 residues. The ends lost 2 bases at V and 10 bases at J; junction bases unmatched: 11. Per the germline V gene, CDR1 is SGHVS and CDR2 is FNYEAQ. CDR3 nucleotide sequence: TGTGCCAGCAGCTTATCGGGACAGCCGTCTTCTCCCCAGCATTTT. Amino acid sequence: CASSLSGQPSSPQHF.

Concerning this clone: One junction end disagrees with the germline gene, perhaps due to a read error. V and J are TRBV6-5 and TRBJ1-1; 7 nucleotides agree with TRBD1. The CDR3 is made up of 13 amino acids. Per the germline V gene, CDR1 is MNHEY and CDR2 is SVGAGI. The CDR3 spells CATSEGARTEAFF. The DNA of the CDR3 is TGTGCCACCAGTGAGGGGGCGAGAACTGAAGCTTTCTTT.